This TCR beta chain was captured in a study of T cells in Graves' hyperthyroidism and ophthalmopathy. This clonotype has just a few counts. RNA transcripts were the template for amplifying TCR beta CDR3 regions. Primed by the HTBI set, a first-round RT-PCR was run on the TCR CDR3. Via MiXCR, TCRdb re-called the multiplex PCR reads, giving one row per CDR3 protein. The sample has about 400,000 distinct CDR3 sequences, just under 25% seen once. The CDR3 runs 14 residues. Germline trimming cut 7 bases from V and 2 bases from J; bases unmatched to any gene: 3. Germline lookup yields CDR1 LNHDA and CDR2 SQIVND (reference sequence). Each diagnosis was grounded in clinical symptoms, serum thyroxine and TRAb, thyroid ultrasound, and orbital computed tomography.

This sequence originates from a man aged 50 or older with Graves' hyperthyroidism. The V and J genes are TRBV19 and TRBJ2-1; 9 bases are a match to TRBD1. What was sequenced was blood. The CDR3 sequence is CASMDRGTYNEQFF. CDR3 sequence (DNA): TGTGCCAGTATGGACAGGGGTACCTACAATGAGCAGTTCTTC.